This passage covers 11 T cell receptor beta chains from one sample sequenced in a study of blood T cell repertoires in COVID-19. Clones were read by immunoSEQ multiplex PCR, and TCRdb kept only the in-frame ones, dropping some. The sample holds roughly 480,000 clones, 80% to 90% seen once. Sequences were obtained from peripheral blood. Every receptor here comes from a man aged 18 to 35 with COVID-19, enrolled during active disease.

The chain has TRBV27 and TRBJ1-4; 11 nucleotides match TRBD1. This CDR3 spans 14 amino acids. Germline V gene lookup returns CDR1 MNHEY and CDR2 SMNVEV (reference sequence). Germline trimming cut 8 bases from V and 8 bases from J; bases unmatched to any gene: 7. DNA of the CDR3: TGTGCCAGCGGACGGACAGGGGGCGGGGAAAAACTGTTTTTT. Translation gives CASGRTGGGEKLFF.

This rearrangement joins TRBV10-1 to TRBJ2-1; TRBD2 agrees at 8 bases. CDR1 and CDR2 (germline): WNHNN, SYGVQD (reference sequence). After removal of 2 bases from V and 9 bases from J, the junction contained 3 bases not matched to a gene. The CDR3 spans 13 residues. The CDR3: CASSERLAGEQFF. DNA of the CDR3: TGCGCCAGCAGTGAGAGGCTAGCGGGTGAGCAGTTCTTC.

The CDR3 loop is CASSFSWRASGTDTQYF. CDR3 sequence (DNA): TGTGCCAGCAGCTTTAGTTGGAGGGCTAGCGGCACAGATACGCAGTATTTT. The chain is built from TRBV7-8 and TRBJ2-3, with a possible D match to TRBD2 (6 bases). This CDR3 region has 17 residues. V lost 3 bases, J lost 1 base, and 17 bases lay in between. CDR1 is SGHVS, CDR2 FQNEAQ, per germline.

In nucleotides, the CDR3 is TGCGCCAGCAGTCCAGGGACTAGCGGGGGCACAGATACGCAGTATTTT. Translating it yields CASSPGTSGGTDTQYF. The chain recombines TRBV10-1 with TRBJ2-3, with TRBD2 matching 13 bases. The V gene's germline CDR1 is WNHNN and CDR2 SYGVQD (reference sequence). The J segment lost 1 base and the V segment lost 5 bases, leaving 3 bases of the junction unmatched. This CDR3 comprises 16 residues.

This rearrangement joins TRBV18 to TRBJ2-7; weak D call: TRBD1 (6 bases). This CDR3 has 15 residues. V lost 6 bases, J lost 0 bases, and 15 bases lay in between. The V gene's germline CDR1 is KGHSH and CDR2 LQKENI. CDR3 DNA: TGTGCCAGCTCGAAAAGTCGGGACAACTCCTACGAGCAGTACTTC. This translates into CASSKSRDNSYEQYF.

Turning to this clone: A junction boundary mismatches the germline segment, possibly from a read error. The genes are TRBV10-3 and TRBJ2-7; perhaps TRBD1 as D (5 bases). The CDR3 totals 9 residues. Germline lookup yields CDR1 ENHRY and CDR2 SYGVKD. The CDR3 sequence: CAISLRDEF. The CDR3 bases are TGTGCCATCAGTCTCAGGGATGAGTTC.

This chain joins TRBV24-1 and TRBJ2-2; D is possibly TRBD2 (5 bases). The CDR3 runs to 13 residues. The V gene's germline CDR1 is KGHDR and CDR2 SFDVKD. V was cut by 6 bases and J by 7 bases, with 11 bases left in between. The CDR3 here is CATSRLADGELFF. The CDR3 DNA is TGTGCCACCAGTCGGCTAGCAGACGGGGAGCTGTTTTTT.

CDR3 coding DNA: TGTGCCAGCTCACCACCCCCCCGTTTTACAGGGATCACTGAAGCTTTCTTT. Protein sequence: CASSPPPRFTGITEAFF. This chain links TRBV18 with TRBJ1-1; D possibly corresponds to TRBD1 (6 bases). Germline CDR1 reads KGHSH; CDR2 reads LQKENI. The CDR3 is 17 amino acids. The V and J ends lost 0 bases and 4 bases respectively, with 18 bases between them.

This clone was seen more than once but under ten times. J is TRBJ2-7 and V is TRBV5-1; D unresolved. In germline, CDR1 is SGHRS, CDR2 YFSETQ. The CDR3 is 13 amino acids. Trimming took 0 bases from V and 3 from J, leaving 7 bases between them. The CDR3 DNA sequence: TGCGCCAGCAGCTTGGCAGAGGACTACGAGCAGTACTTC. This encodes CASSLAEDYEQYF.

About this clone: Other DNA sequences in the same sample also yield this CDR3. The chain recombines TRBV12-3 or TRBV12-4 with TRBJ2-7; 8 bases align to TRBD1. V was pared by 5 bases and J by 3 bases, with 3 bases of the junction left unmatched. CDR3 length: 13 amino acids. The CDR3 DNA reads TGTGCCAGCAGTCTCAGGGGGCACTACGAGCAGTACTTC. Translated, it gives CASSLRGHYEQYF.

J is TRBJ1-2 and V is TRBV12-5, with TRBD1 matching over 7 bases. CDR3 size: 14 residues. From germline, CDR1 is LGHNT and CDR2 FRNRAP. With 1 base clipped from V and 4 bases from J, the junction kept 3 bases outside the gene matches. For the CDR3, the DNA is TGTGCTAGTGGTTTGGACACAGGGGCCTATGGCTACACCTTC. It codes for CASGLDTGAYGYTF.